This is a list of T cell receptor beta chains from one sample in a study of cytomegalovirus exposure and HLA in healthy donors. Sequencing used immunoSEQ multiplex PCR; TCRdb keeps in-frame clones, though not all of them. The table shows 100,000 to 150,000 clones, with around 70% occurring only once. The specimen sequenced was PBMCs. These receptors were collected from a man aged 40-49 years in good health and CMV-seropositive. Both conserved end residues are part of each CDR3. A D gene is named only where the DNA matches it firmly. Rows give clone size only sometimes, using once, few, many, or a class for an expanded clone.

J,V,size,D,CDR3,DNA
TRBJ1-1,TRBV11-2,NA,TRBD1,CASSPSLTGRNTEAFF,TGTGCCAGCAGCCCCAGCCTGACAGGGCGGAACACTGAAGCTTTCTTT
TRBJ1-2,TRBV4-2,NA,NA,CASSQLGGHGPGSYTF,TGTGCCAGCAGCCAACTAGGGGGACACGGGCCGGGGAGCTACACCTTC
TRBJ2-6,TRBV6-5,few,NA,CASNLGAGANVLTF,TGTGCCAGCAATTTAGGGGCTGGGGCCAACGTCCTGACTTTC
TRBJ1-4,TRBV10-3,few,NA,CAISDPRLATNEKLFF,TGTGCCATCAGTGACCCGCGCCTTGCAACTAATGAAAAACTGTTTTTT
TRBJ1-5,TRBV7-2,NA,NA,CASSPHTTGNQPQHF,TGTGCCAGCAGCCCCCATACGACAGGCAATCAGCCCCAGCATTTT
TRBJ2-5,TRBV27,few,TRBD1,CASRRTGVGETQYF,TGTGCCAGCAGACGGACAGGGGTTGGCGAGACCCAGTACTTC
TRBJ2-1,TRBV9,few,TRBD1,CASSARGRNEQFF,TGTGCCAGCAGCGCAAGGGGGCGTAATGAGCAGTTCTTC
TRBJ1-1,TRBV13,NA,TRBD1,CASSLDRGDMNTEAFF,TGTGCCAGCAGCTTAGACAGGGGCGATATGAACACTGAAGCTTTCTTT
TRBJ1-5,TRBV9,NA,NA,CASSEGQLDSNQPQHF,TGTGCCAGCAGCGAGGGACAACTCGATAGCAATCAGCCCCAGCATTTT
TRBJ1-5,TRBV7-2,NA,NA,CASSPSGGNQPQHF,TGTGCCAGCAGCCCCTCAGGCGGCAATCAGCCCCAGCATTTT
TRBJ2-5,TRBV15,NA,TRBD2,CATSRDLAGEVTQYF,TGTGCCACCAGCAGAGATTTAGCGGGAGAGGTGACCCAGTACTTC
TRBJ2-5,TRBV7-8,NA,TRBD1,CVSSPFGFQGEGETQYF,TGTGTCAGCAGCCCGTTCGGCTTTCAGGGGGAAGGGGAGACCCAGTACTTC
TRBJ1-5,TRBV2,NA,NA,CASSEARLSNQPQHF,TGTGCCAGCAGTGAAGCACGACTTTCCAATCAGCCCCAGCATTTT
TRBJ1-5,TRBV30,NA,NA,CAWSVDSQPQHF,TGTGCCTGGAGTGTAGACTCCCAGCCCCAGCATTTT
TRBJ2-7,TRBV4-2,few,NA,CASSQEPQGTISGSYEQYF,TGTGCCAGCAGCCAAGAACCTCAAGGTACGATTAGCGGCTCCTACGAGCAGTACTTC
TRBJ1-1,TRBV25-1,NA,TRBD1,CASYVWDRVMNTEAFF,TGTGCCAGCTATGTCTGGGACAGAGTAATGAACACTGAAGCTTTCTTT
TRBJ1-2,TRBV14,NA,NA,CASSYFGVGGGYTF,TGTGCCAGCAGCTATTTCGGGGTTGGAGGCGGCTACACCTTC
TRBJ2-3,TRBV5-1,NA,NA,CASSSGWTDTDTQYF,TGCGCCAGCAGCTCCGGGTGGACAGATACAGATACGCAGTATTTT
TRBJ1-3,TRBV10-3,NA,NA,CAISDPGAGNTIYF,TGTGCCATCAGTGACCCCGGGGCTGGAAACACCATATATTTT
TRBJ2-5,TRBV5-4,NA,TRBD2,CASSFKRGQETQYF,TGTGCCAGCAGCTTCAAGCGGGGTCAAGAGACCCAGTACTTC
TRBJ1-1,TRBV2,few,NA,CASSNEVNEAFF,TGTGCCAGCAGTAATGAGGTGAATGAAGCTTTCTTT
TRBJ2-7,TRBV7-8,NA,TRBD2,CASSSRAAGGISEQYF,TGTGCCAGCAGCTCACGCGCGGCGGGAGGGATCTCCGAGCAGTACTTC
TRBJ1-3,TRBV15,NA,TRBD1,CATSRDRGPSGNTIYF,TGTGCCACCAGCAGAGACAGGGGGCCCTCTGGAAACACCATATATTTT
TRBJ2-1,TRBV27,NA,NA,CASSLLARFGSYNEQFF,TGTGCCAGCAGTTTATTAGCCCGATTTGGGTCCTACAATGAGCAGTTCTTC
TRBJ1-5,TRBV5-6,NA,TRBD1,CASSLGQGEGQPQHF,TGTGCCAGCAGCTTGGGACAGGGGGAGGGCCAGCCCCAGCATTTT
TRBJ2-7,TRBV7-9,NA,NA,CASSSSRGGYEQYF,TGTGCCAGCAGCTCGTCGCGAGGGGGCTACGAGCAGTACTTC
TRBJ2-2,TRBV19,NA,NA,CATPRGQPTGELFF,TGTGCCACCCCCCGAGGACAGCCCACCGGGGAGCTGTTTTTT
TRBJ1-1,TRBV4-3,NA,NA,CASSRSSVNTEAFF,TGCGCCAGCAGCCGCTCCTCAGTGAACACTGAAGCTTTCTTT
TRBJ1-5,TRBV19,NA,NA,CASSQGGQGNQPQHF,TGTGCCAGTAGTCAAGGAGGGCAGGGCAATCAGCCCCAGCATTTT
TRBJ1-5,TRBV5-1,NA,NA,CASSLEGNSNQPQHF,TGCGCCAGCAGCTTGGAGGGGAACAGCAATCAGCCCCAGCATTTT
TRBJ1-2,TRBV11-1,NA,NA,CAKRGPNYGYTF,TGTGCCAAGCGGGGGCCTAACTATGGCTACACCTTC
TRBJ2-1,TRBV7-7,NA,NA,CASSLQEAGYNEQFF,TGTGCTAGCAGCTTACAGGAGGCGGGATACAATGAGCAGTTCTTC
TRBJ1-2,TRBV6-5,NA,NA,CASSYSRGAYGYTF,TGTGCCAGCAGTTACTCCAGGGGCGCATATGGCTACACCTTC
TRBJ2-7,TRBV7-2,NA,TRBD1,CASSLEGGSTYEQYF,TGTGCCAGCAGCTTAGAAGGGGGCTCCACCTACGAGCAGTACTTC
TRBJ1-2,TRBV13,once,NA,CASSFALAGLRGYTF,TGTGCCAGCAGCTTTGCACTAGCAGGGTTGAGGGGCTACACCTTC
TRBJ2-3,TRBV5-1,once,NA,CASSPLGGASNTQYF,TGCGCCAGCAGCCCCCTGGGGGGGGCCTCGAATACGCAGTATTTT
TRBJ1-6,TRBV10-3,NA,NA,CATADSYNSPLHF,TGTGCCACCGCGGACTCCTATAATTCACCCCTCCACTTT
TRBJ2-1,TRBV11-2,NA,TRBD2,CASSLEGLAVSYNEQFF,TGTGCCAGCAGCTTAGAGGGACTAGCGGTCTCCTACAATGAGCAGTTCTTC
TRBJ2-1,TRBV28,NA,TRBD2,CASSATGTSGVIEQFF,TGTGCCAGCAGTGCGACCGGGACTAGCGGGGTTATTGAGCAGTTCTTC
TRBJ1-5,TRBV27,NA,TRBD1,CASSLSFLRDRRSNQPQHF,TGTGCCAGCAGTTTATCGTTCTTAAGGGACAGGCGAAGCAATCAGCCCCAGCATTTT
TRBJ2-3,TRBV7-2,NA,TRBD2,CASSPREGRRTDTQYF,TGTGCCAGCAGCCCCCGGGAGGGGAGAAGGACAGATACGCAGTATTTT
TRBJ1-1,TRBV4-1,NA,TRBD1,CASSHDRGRRTEAFF,TGCGCCAGCAGCCATGACAGGGGGCGTCGCACTGAAGCTTTCTTT
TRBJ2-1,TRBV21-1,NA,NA,CASRPPPGLSNEQFF,TGTGCCAGCAGACCCCCCCCGGGGTTGAGCAATGAGCAGTTCTTC
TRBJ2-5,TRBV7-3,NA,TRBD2,CASSRTSDETQYF,TGTGCCAGCAGCCGCACTAGCGACGAGACCCAGTACTTC
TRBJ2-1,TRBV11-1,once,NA,CASSLGGLGLAFNEQFF,TGTGCCAGCAGCTTAGGAGGCCTTGGGCTAGCCTTCAATGAGCAGTTCTTC
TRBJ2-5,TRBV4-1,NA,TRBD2,CASSSWTSGPEETQYF,TGCGCCAGCAGCTCTTGGACTAGCGGGCCTGAAGAGACCCAGTACTTC
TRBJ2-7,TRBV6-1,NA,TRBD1,CASSGDRGPYEQYF,TGTGCCAGCAGTGGAGACAGGGGGCCGTACGAGCAGTACTTC
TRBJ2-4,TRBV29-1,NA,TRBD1,CSVKKRGTGLNKNIQYF,TGCAGCGTGAAAAAAAGGGGGACAGGGCTAAACAAAAACATTCAGTACTTC
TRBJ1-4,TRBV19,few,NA,CASSEPRGTNEKLFF,TGTGCCAGTAGTGAGCCCAGGGGAACTAATGAAAAACTGTTTTTT
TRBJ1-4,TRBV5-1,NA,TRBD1,CASSFGTGDEKLFF,TGCGCCAGCAGCTTTGGGACAGGGGACGAAAAACTGTTTTTT
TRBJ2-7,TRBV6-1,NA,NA,CASTRVPSYEQYF,TGTGCCAGCACCAGGGTCCCCTCCTACGAGCAGTACTTC
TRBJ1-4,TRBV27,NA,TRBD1,CASKPRGDEKLFF,TGTGCCAGCAAACCCAGGGGGGATGAAAAACTGTTTTTT
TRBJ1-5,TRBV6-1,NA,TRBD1,CASRAGGYSNQPQHF,TGTGCCAGCAGAGCAGGGGGCTATAGCAATCAGCCCCAGCATTTT
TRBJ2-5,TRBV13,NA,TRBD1,CASNAGGWSKAQYF,TGTGCCAGCAACGCAGGGGGCTGGTCGAAGGCCCAGTACTTC
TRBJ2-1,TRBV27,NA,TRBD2,CASSAGTSSYNEQFF,TGTGCCAGCAGTGCTGGGACTAGCTCCTACAATGAGCAGTTCTTC
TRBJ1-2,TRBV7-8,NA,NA,CASSRDPRGYGYTF,TGTGCCAGCAGCCGAGACCCCCGCGGCTATGGCTACACCTTC
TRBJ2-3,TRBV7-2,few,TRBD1,CASSLSGGQGGSDTQYF,TGTGCCAGCAGCCTCTCCGGGGGACAGGGAGGTTCAGATACGCAGTATTTT